The rows below give T cell receptor beta chains drawn from one sample of a study of T cell clonotyping in hematopoietic cell transplantation. TCRdb's table, derived via immunoSEQ multiplex PCR, lists solely in-frame clones and lacks some. In the table there are fewer than 45,000 clones, approximately 88% of which are singletons. The sample taken for sequencing was peripheral blood mononuclear cells. Every receptor here comes from a middle-aged woman in good health. Some clones in this sample may be carry-over from other donors' samples. Both conserved end residues are part of each CDR3.

v_call | cdr3_aa
TRBV19 | CASSPSAGWTYEQYF
TRBV6-1 | CASSEARDPGSYEQYF
TRBV9 | CASSGPLAGGTRYNEQFF
TRBV19 | CASSASGTSGSSEQFF
TRBV6-6 | CASGRAYGETQYF
TRBV5-1 | CASSLIEGGNEQFF
TRBV7-3 | CASNHFGTGVLNSNQPQHF
TRBV5-6 | CASSPQQLADTQYF
TRBV28 | CASSRIGGDTEAFF
TRBV7-2 | CASSTGLAGVMDTQYF
TRBV6-5 | CASTLLAPGELFF
TRBV5-1 | CASSPHRGGGSEAFF
TRBV4-1 | CASSPSNRGRDYGYTF
TRBV5-1 | CASSSTGLAGKQYF
TRBV28 | CASSSGRRGYQPQHF
TRBV30 | CAWRGREGLRDYGYTF
TRBV19 | CASSRTSESYEQYF
TRBV11-1 | CASSLTANYGYTF
TRBV30 | CAYTLAGGRQETQYF